The text below deals with one TCR beta chain. Its antigen is not identified. This record belongs to a study of Ad26.COV2.S vaccination and SARS-CoV-2 variants. Study-level results: Possible underestimation of total T cell responses by the TCR breadth and depth analyses was noted. Following vaccination, spike-specific CD8+ and CD4+ T cell responses reportedly exhibited substantial breadth.

Looked up from germline, CDR1 is SEHNR and CDR2 is FQNEAQ (reference sequence). The V segment lost 6 bases and the J segment 3 bases; nucleotides outside the gene matches: 2. This CDR3 spans 14 amino acids. Profiling relied on immunoSEQ multiplex PCR, and the TCRdb table lists in-frame clones only, not all of them. The sample carries about 180,000 clones, 87% recorded once. The sample in question was peripheral blood, obtained after recovery from COVID-19. The clonotype originates from a human donor who had recovered from COVID-19. This chain connects TRBV7-9 to TRBJ1-2; 12 bases fit TRBD1. The CDR3 bases are TGTGCCAGCAGGGGACAGGGGGCGGACTATGGCTACACCTTC. As protein: CASRGQGADYGYTF.